The 10 T cell receptor beta chains presented below share a single source sample, sequenced in a study of T cell responses to AZD1222 COVID-19 vaccine. The protocol was immunoSEQ multiplex PCR, while the TCRdb copy is restricted to in-frame clones and leaves out a portion. The sample lists about 140,000 clones, 89% occurring once. This material consisted of peripheral blood, taken on day 0 of AZD1222 vaccination. These receptors all stem from an adult in good health.

This clone was found a few times. The rearrangement uses TRBV27 and TRBJ1-6; TRBD1 aligns across 7 bases. Unmatched junction bases numbered 14, after V lost 5 bases and J lost 7 bases. The V gene's germline CDR1 is MNHEY and CDR2 SMNVEV (reference sequence). This CDR3 region has 17 residues. CDR3 DNA: TGTGCCAGCAGTCCAGGGACAGAGCGTAAACTAAATTCACCCCTCCACTTT. It is translated as CASSPGTERKLNSPLHF.

V is TRBV5-1 and J is TRBJ2-7; D is perhaps TRBD1 or TRBD2 (5 bases each). The V end lost 1 base, the J end lost 2 bases, and 13 bases lay between the germline ends. CDR1 and CDR2 from the germline V gene are SGHRS and YFSETQ. The CDR3 totals 15 residues. CDR3 sequence (DNA): TGCGCCAGCAGCTTGTCGGGGCGGGCAGCCTACGAGCAGTACTTC. This gives the protein CASSLSGRAAYEQYF.

This chain connects TRBV15 to TRBJ1-5; TRBD1 matches at 9 bases. The CDR3 extends over 20 amino acids. CDR1 and CDR2 from the germline V gene are LNHNV and YYDKDF (reference sequence). Trimming at V came to 1 base and at J to 0 bases, leaving 13 bases not matched to a gene. CDR3 DNA sequence: TGTGCCACCAGCAGAGTCAAACCGGGACAGGGCCTTTATAGCAATCAGCCCCAGCATTTT. Its translation is CATSRVKPGQGLYSNQPQHF.

The genes are TRBV2 and TRBJ1-5; a weak D match, TRBD1 (6 bases). The V end was cut by 5 bases, the J end by 0 bases, with 17 bases between. Germline V gene lookup returns CDR1 SNHLY and CDR2 FYNNEI. This CDR3 comprises 17 residues. CDR3 loop: CASSFYDRRDSNQPQHF. The CDR3 nucleotides are TGTGCCAGCAGTTTTTATGACAGGAGGGATAGCAATCAGCCCCAGCATTTT. Full variable domain (outside the CDR3, taken from reference TRBV2 and TRBJ1-5): EPEVTQTPSHQVTQMGQEVILRCVPISNHLYFYWYRQILGQKVEFLVSFYNNEISEKSEIFDDQFSVERPDGSNFTLKIRSTKLEDSAMYFCASSFYDRRDSNQPQHFGDGTRLSIL.

This chain joins TRBV10-1 and TRBJ2-2; weak D call: TRBD1 (6 bases). V dropped 2 bases and J dropped 6 bases, with 13 bases sitting between them. The CDR3 covers 15 residues. Germline loops: CDR1 WNHNN, CDR2 SYGVQD (reference sequence). In nucleotides, the CDR3 is TGCGCCAGCAGTGAGGCCCACAGGGATTCCGGGGAGCTGTTTTTT. Translating gives CASSEAHRDSGELFF.

The chain combines TRBV13 with TRBJ2-7, with TRBD1 identical over 9 bases. The CDR3 is made up of 15 amino acids. Germline CDR1 PRHDT, CDR2 FYEKMQ (reference sequence). V shed 5 bases, J shed 4 bases, and the junction held 9 bases outside the gene matches. The CDR3 spells CASSTYGTGIYEQYF. For the CDR3, the DNA is TGTGCCAGCAGCACGTACGGGACAGGGATTTACGAGCAGTACTTC.

This chain connects TRBV14 to TRBJ2-2, with D uncertain. With 3 bases removed from V and 4 bases from J, the gap between germline ends came to 6 bases. Germline values: CDR1 SGHDN, CDR2 FVKESK. The CDR3 is 13 residues long. CDR3: CASSHQVTGELFF. For the CDR3, the DNA is TGTGCCAGCAGCCACCAAGTCACCGGGGAGCTGTTTTTT. Filled out from reference TRBV14 and TRBJ2-2, the complete variable domain reads EAGVTQFPSHSVIEKGQTVTLRCDPISGHDNLYWYRRVMGKEIKFLLHFVKESKQDESGMPNNRFLAERTGGTYSTLKVQPAELEDSGVYFCASSHQVTGELFFGEGSRLTVL.

The V gene is TRBV18, the J gene TRBJ1-2; 7 bases line up with TRBD1. V lost 6 bases and J lost 6; bases outside the gene matches: 7. This CDR3 comprises 13 residues. The germline V gene has CDR1 KGHSH and CDR2 LQKENI. This CDR3 reads CASSFQTGDGYTF. CDR3 DNA sequence: TGTGCCAGCTCGTTCCAAACAGGGGATGGCTACACCTTC.

The chain combines TRBV13 with TRBJ1-3; the D is unclear. This CDR3 has 15 residues. Germline CDR1 and CDR2: PRHDT and FYEKMQ (reference sequence). Trimming removed 5 bases at V and 4 bases at J, with 15 bases between. The CDR3 nucleotides read TGTGCCAGCAGCCCGGGCCGTGAAAGGGGAAACACCATATATTTT. Translation gives CASSPGRERGNTIYF.

The chain joins TRBV20-1 to TRBJ1-2, with unresolved D. CDR3 length: 11 residues. Trimming removed 3 bases at V and 5 bases at J, with 7 bases between. Germline CDR1 and CDR2: DFQATT and SNEGSKA (reference sequence). The CDR3 sequence: CSASRGYGYTF. The CDR3, as DNA: TGCAGTGCTAGTCGCGGATATGGCTACACCTTC.